This T cell receptor beta chain was captured by sequencing in a study of CD8 T cells in Susac syndrome. Sequencing of TCR beta was undertaken in CD8+ and CD4+ T cells derived from blood. The control group consisted of healthy donors matched for age and sex. CD8+ and CD4+ T cells were negatively isolated; TEMRA cells were FACS-enriched. Germline V gene data show CDR1 as SGHRS and CDR2 as YFSETQ. The CDR3 loop spans 14 amino acids. V shed 0 bases and J shed 4 bases, with 9 bases lying between them. An amount of RNA that ranged from 0.5 to 1 ug was reverse transcribed with random hexamers. Multiplex immunoSEQ PCR targeted 54 Vbeta and 13 Jbeta TCR beta segments. A single record per CDR3 protein comes from TCRdb applying MiXCR to the immunoSEQ multiplex PCR reads. The sample includes more than 95,000 distinct CDR3 sequences, around 94% of them seen just once.

The sequenced sample consisted of CD4+ T cells from PBMCs. This receptor was identified in a human donor in good health. This chain links TRBV5-1 with TRBJ2-3; D gene ambiguous. CDR3 in amino acids: CASSLASNADTQYF. Here the CDR3 DNA reads TGCGCCAGCAGCTTGGCCTCGAACGCAGATACGCAGTATTTT.